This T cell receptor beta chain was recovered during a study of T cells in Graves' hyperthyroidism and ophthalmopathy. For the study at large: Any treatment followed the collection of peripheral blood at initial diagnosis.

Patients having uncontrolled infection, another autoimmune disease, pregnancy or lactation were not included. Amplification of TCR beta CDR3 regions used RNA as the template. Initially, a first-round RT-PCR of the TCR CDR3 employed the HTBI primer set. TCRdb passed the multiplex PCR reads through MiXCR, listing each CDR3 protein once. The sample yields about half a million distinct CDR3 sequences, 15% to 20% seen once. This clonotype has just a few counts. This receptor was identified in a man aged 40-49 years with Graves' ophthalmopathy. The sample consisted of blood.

CDR3 nucleotides: TGCAGTGCCCTCAGTCCTAGCGGGAAGTCCGAGCAGTACTTC. Its protein product is CSALSPSGKSEQYF. The rearrangement uses TRBV20-1 and TRBJ2-7; 9 bases line up with TRBD2. V lost 6 bases and J lost 6; bases outside the gene matches: 12. The germline CDR1 and CDR2 sequences are DFQATT and SNEGSKA (reference sequence). The CDR3 runs to 14 residues.